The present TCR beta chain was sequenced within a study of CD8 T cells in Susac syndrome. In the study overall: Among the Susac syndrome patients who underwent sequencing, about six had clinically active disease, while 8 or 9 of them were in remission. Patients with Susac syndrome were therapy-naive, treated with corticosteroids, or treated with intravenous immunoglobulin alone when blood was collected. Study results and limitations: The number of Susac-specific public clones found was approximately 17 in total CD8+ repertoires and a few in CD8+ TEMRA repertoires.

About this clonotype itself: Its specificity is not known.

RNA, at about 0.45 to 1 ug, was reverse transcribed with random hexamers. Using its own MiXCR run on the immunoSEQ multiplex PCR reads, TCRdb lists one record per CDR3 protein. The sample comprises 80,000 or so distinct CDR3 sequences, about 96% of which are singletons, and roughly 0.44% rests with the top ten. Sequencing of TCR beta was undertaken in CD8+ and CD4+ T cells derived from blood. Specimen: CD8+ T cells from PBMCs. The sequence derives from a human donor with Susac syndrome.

CDR3 region: CASSYGGTRNEQFF. The CDR3 DNA reads TGTGCCAGCAGTTACGGCGGGACCCGCAATGAGCAGTTCTTC. The chain couples TRBV6-5 to TRBJ2-1; D is perhaps TRBD2 (6 bases). In germline, CDR1 is MNHEY, CDR2 SVGAGI. The CDR3 runs 14 residues. Trimming took off 2 bases at V and 6 bases at J, with 11 bases between the two ends.